Below are 31 T cell receptor beta chains sequenced from a single sample in a study of blood T cell repertoires in COVID-19 (dated by TCRdb to 2020 to 2021). Receptors were amplified or captured by the immunoSEQ multiplex PCR assay. TCRdb holds this immuneACCESS table with in-frame rearrangements only. Some clones are missing; in checked studies, unresolved V genes explain under half, and the rest has no known cause. The sample yields fewer than 150,000 clones; 85% were counted once. Just over 5.5% of the sample rests with the top ten. Sequencing used peripheral blood. The origin of the receptors is a woman aged 60-75 years with COVID-19, enrolled during active disease.

This clone was detected only a few times. The chain recombines TRBV4-1 with TRBJ1-6; 10 bases agree with TRBD1. Germline trimming cut 1 base from V and 7 bases from J; bases unmatched to any gene: 4. Germline V gene lookup returns CDR1 MGHRA and CDR2 YSYEKL. The CDR3 runs 16 residues. CDR3 residues: CASSQGTGGRNSPLHF. The CDR3 nucleotides read TGCGCCAGCAGCCAAGGGACAGGGGGAAGGAATTCACCCCTCCACTTT.

The J gene is TRBJ2-2, the V gene TRBV9; D is perhaps TRBD1 (6 bases). V shed 0 bases and J shed 3 bases, with 12 bases lying between them. The germline gives CDR1 SGDLS, CDR2 YYNGEE. The length of the CDR3 is 16 residues. The CDR3 DNA reads TGTGCCAGCAGCGTAGATGGCAGGGGAGACACCGGGGAGCTGTTTTTT. Residues: CASSVDGRGDTGELFF.

Points on this clone: Within the sample, other DNA sequences also encode this same CDR3. The chain employs TRBV18 and TRBJ1-5; TRBD1 matches at 7 bases. This CDR3 has 14 amino acids. V lost 3 bases to trimming and J lost 3 bases; unmatched junction nucleotides: 2. The V gene's germline CDR1 is KGHSH and CDR2 LQKENI. The CDR3 sequence: CASSPGQNNQPQHF. DNA of the CDR3: TGTGCCAGCTCACCGGGACAGAACAATCAGCCCCAGCATTTT.

V usage is TRBV2 and J usage is TRBJ1-1; TRBD1 matches at 7 bases. J lost 4 bases, V lost 8 bases, and 7 bases had no gene match. Germline V gives CDR1 SNHLY, CDR2 FYNNEI. The CDR3 loop spans 13 amino acids. In DNA form, the CDR3 reads TGTGCCAGCTTAAAAGACAGGGTCACTGAAGCTTTCTTT. Its protein is CASLKDRVTEAFF.

The genes are TRBV11-1 and TRBJ2-3; D is perhaps TRBD1 (6 bases). CDR1 is SGHAT, CDR2 FQDESV, per germline (reference sequence). Trimming left V 1 base short and J 3 bases short, with 14 bases between. The CDR3 is made up of 16 amino acids. In DNA form, the CDR3 reads TGTGCCAGCAGCTTAGGCTACAGGGTAGTGACAGATACGCAGTATTTT. It specifies CASSLGYRVVTDTQYF.

This clone is a singleton in its sample. The J gene is TRBJ1-1, the V gene TRBV5-1; tentatively, D is TRBD1 (6 bases). Germline loops: CDR1 SGHRS, CDR2 YFSETQ. The CDR3 is 15 amino acids. V was pared by 0 bases and J by 5 bases, with 14 bases between. DNA for the CDR3: TGCGCCAGCAGCTTGGATGACAGGTCCCGGACTGAAGCTTTCTTT. Amino acid sequence: CASSLDDRSRTEAFF. The full variable domain, in which reference TRBV5-1 and TRBJ1-1 provide the parts outside the CDR3, is KAGVTQTPRYLIKTRGQQVTLSCSPISGHRSVSWYQQTPGQGLQFLFEYFSETQRNKGNFPGRFSGRQFSNSRSEMNVSTLELGDSALYLCASSLDDRSRTEAFFGQGTRLTVV.

The chain is built from TRBV7-9 and TRBJ2-2; TRBD1 aligns across 7 bases. CDR3 length: 17 amino acids. Looked up from germline, CDR1 is SEHNR and CDR2 is FQNEAQ (reference sequence). J was trimmed by 0 bases and V by 0 bases; bases with no gene match: 4. For the CDR3, the DNA is TGTGCCAGCAGCTTAGCAGCACAGGGGACGAACACCGGGGAGCTGTTTTTT. This codes for CASSLAAQGTNTGELFF.

The rearrangement joins TRBV12-5 to TRBJ1-3; tentatively, D is TRBD1 (5 bases). Trimming left V 1 base short and J 4 bases short, with 8 bases between. The CDR3 sequence is 14 residues long. Germline loops: CDR1 LGHNT, CDR2 FRNRAP. The CDR3 nucleotides are TGTGCTAGTGGTTTGGGGGGGGTCGGAAACACCATATATTTT. Its protein is CASGLGGVGNTIYF.

J is TRBJ1-2 and V is TRBV15; 9 bases align to TRBD1. CDR3 length: 12 residues. Unmatched junction bases numbered 5, after V lost 7 bases and J lost 8 bases. The germline gives CDR1 LNHNV, CDR2 YYDKDF (reference sequence). In DNA form, the CDR3 reads TGTGCCACCAATCACAGGGGGCACGGCTACACCTTC. Translating it yields CATNHRGHGYTF. Combining the CDR3 with reference TRBV15 and TRBJ1-2 gives the whole variable domain DAMVIQNPRYQVTQFGKPVTLSCSQTLNHNVMYWYQQKSSQAPKLLFHYYDKDFNNEADTPDNFQSRRPNTSFCFLDIRSPGLGDTAMYLCATNHRGHGYTFGSGTRLTVV.

This clone came up once. The chain employs TRBV20-1 and TRBJ2-1, with 7 positions matching TRBD1. The CDR3 covers 15 residues. Germline V gives CDR1 DFQATT, CDR2 SNEGSKA (reference sequence). J gave up 3 bases and V 3 bases, and 8 bases lay outside the gene matches. The CDR3: CSASGVAGGYNEQFF. As DNA, the CDR3 is TGCAGTGCTAGTGGAGTGGCAGGGGGCTACAATGAGCAGTTCTTC.

This clone showed up just once. The chain combines TRBV14 with TRBJ2-7, with TRBD1 matching 8 bases. This CDR3 has 12 residues. The germline gives CDR1 SGHDN, CDR2 FVKESK. J was trimmed by 3 bases and V by 8 bases; bases with no gene match: 3. This chain's CDR3 is CASSGGNYEQYF. The CDR3 coding sequence is TGTGCCAGCTCAGGGGGCAACTACGAGCAGTACTTC.

Comments on this clone: Relative to the germline gene, one junction end is altered; a read error may explain this. The rearrangement uses TRBV3-1 (or the pseudogene TRBV3-2) and TRBJ2-2; a weak D match, TRBD2 (6 bases). Germline values: CDR1 LGHDT, CDR2 YNNKEL (reference sequence). This CDR3 is 16 amino acids long. The CDR3 protein is CASSQAGRVGTGELFF. The CDR3 DNA is TGTGCCAGCAGTCAAGCGGGCAGGGTCGGCACCGGGGAGCTGTTTTTT.

The chain carries TRBV19 and TRBJ1-4; 8 positions match TRBD1. CDR1 and CDR2 (germline): LNHDA, SQIVND (reference sequence). V lost 1 base, J lost 8 bases, and 3 bases stayed unmatched. CDR3 length: 14 residues. The CDR3 loop is CASSIGTGNEKLFF. CDR3 sequence (DNA): TGTGCCAGTAGTATAGGGACAGGGAACGAAAAACTGTTTTTT. Using reference TRBV19 and TRBJ1-4 for the parts outside the CDR3, the full variable domain is DGGITQSPKYLFRKEGQNVTLSCEQNLNHDAMYWYRQDPGQGLRLIYYSQIVNDFQKGDIAEGYSVSREKKESFPLTVTSAQKNPTAFYLCASSIGTGNEKLFFGSGTQLSVL.

The CDR3 loop reads CSVAGGGLNEQFF. The DNA for the CDR3 is TGCAGCGTTGCGGGCGGGGGTCTCAATGAGCAGTTCTTC. V usage is TRBV29-1 and J usage is TRBJ2-1, with 7 bases fitting TRBD2. Trimming removed 4 bases from V and 6 bases from J; junction bases left unmatched: 6. CDR3 length: 13 amino acids. Looked up from germline, CDR1 is SQVTM and CDR2 is ANQGSEA.

CDR3 nucleotide sequence: TGTGCCAGCAGCTTATCGGGGGTTACAGAGAACTATGGCTACACCTTC. Its protein product is CASSLSGVTENYGYTF. This chain links TRBV11-2 with TRBJ1-2; maybe TRBD1 (5 bases). Deletions cut 2 bases from V and 2 bases from J, with 15 bases between. Germline assignment: CDR1 SGHAT and CDR2 FQNNGV. CDR3 length: 16 residues.

The rearrangement uses TRBV4-3 and TRBJ1-6; TRBD1 matches 9 bases. Germline CDR1 LGHNA, CDR2 YSLEER. The CDR3 covers 15 residues. Unmatched junction bases numbered 5, after V lost 6 bases and J lost 5 bases. Here the CDR3 reads CASSPQGANNSPLHF. For the CDR3, the DNA is TGCGCCAGCAGTCCACAGGGGGCGAATAATTCACCCCTCCACTTT.

The chain combines TRBV21-1 with TRBJ2-7; the table assigns TRBD2, which was not confirmed against the DNA. TRBV21-1 counts as a pseudogene. The CDR3 length is 17 residues. The CDR3 is CASSKAQAEGLIYEQYF. For the CDR3, the DNA is TGTGCCAGCAGCAAAGCGCAGGCGGAGGGCCTGATCTACGAGCAGTACTTC.

This chain links TRBV27 with TRBJ1-1, with D unclear. Germline V gives CDR1 MNHEY, CDR2 SMNVEV (reference sequence). Trimming cost V 0 bases and J 3 bases, with 8 bases left between them. CDR3 size: 14 residues. The chain's CDR3 is CASSLSREDTEAFF. CDR3 DNA: TGTGCCAGCAGTTTATCGAGGGAGGACACTGAAGCTTTCTTT.

This chain joins TRBV5-1 and TRBJ1-1; D remains unclear. Germline CDR1 and CDR2: SGHRS and YFSETQ. The CDR3 totals 13 residues. Trimming took off 0 bases at V and 8 bases at J, with 11 bases between the two ends. As DNA, the CDR3 is TGCGCCAGCAGCTTGGGGGCCACCAGCGAAGCTTTCTTT. It specifies CASSLGATSEAFF.

The chain recombines TRBV4-2 with TRBJ1-1; perhaps TRBD1 as D (6 bases). The CDR3 is 14 residues long. Germline lookup yields CDR1 LGHNA and CDR2 YNFKEQ. Trimming stripped 1 base from V and 7 bases from J, with 13 bases between. CDR3 sequence reads: CASSQVNNRDEAFF. CDR3 coding DNA: TGTGCCAGCAGCCAAGTCAATAACAGGGATGAAGCTTTCTTT.

This rearrangement joins TRBV27 to TRBJ2-3; D remains ambiguous. The V gene lost 7 bases and the J gene lost 6 bases, with 17 bases spanning the gap. The germline V gene encodes CDR1 MNHEY and CDR2 SMNVEV (reference sequence). The CDR3 sequence is 14 residues long. CDR3 DNA sequence: TGTGCCAGCACCTCCCACGGGTTCGGCGATACGCAGTATTTT. Translated, it gives CASTSHGFGDTQYF.

This clone has only one observation. The chain links TRBV15 to TRBJ1-1; unclear D gene. The CDR3 has 16 residues. Germline CDR1 and CDR2: LNHNV and YYDKDF (reference sequence). V lost 5 bases and J 0 bases, leaving 16 bases between the germline ends. CDR3 region: CATSGLGSSMNTEAFF. As DNA, the CDR3 is TGTGCCACCAGCGGGTTGGGCAGTTCCATGAACACTGAAGCTTTCTTT.

The chain links TRBV6-5 to TRBJ1-3; a possible D gene is TRBD1 (5 bases). The CDR3 is 15 amino acids. With 2 bases removed from V and 1 base from J, the gap between germline ends came to 9 bases. Germline values: CDR1 MNHEY, CDR2 SVGAGI. The CDR3 bases are TGTGCCAGCAGTTACGGGGGGGAATCTGGAAACACCATATATTTT. Protein sequence: CASSYGGESGNTIYF.

The sample holds one count of this clone. The gene calls are TRBV29-1 and TRBJ1-5; 7 bases match TRBD1. Trimming removed 2 bases from V and 4 bases from J; junction bases left unmatched: 5. Germline V CDR1 and CDR2: SQVTM, ANQGSEA. The CDR3 length is 14 residues. CDR3 coding DNA: TGCAGCGTTGAAAGCGGACAGGATAATCAGCCCCAGCATTTT. Translation gives CSVESGQDNQPQHF.

A note on this clone: At one end, the junction sequence differs from germline, possibly due to a read error. The chain employs TRBV18 and TRBJ1-1; 9 nucleotides match TRBD1. CDR1 KGHSH and CDR2 LQKENI come from the germline V gene. The CDR3 covers 15 residues. The CDR3 loop reads CASSPPTGGDTEAFF. The DNA for the CDR3 is TGTGCCAGCTCGCCACCGACAGGGGGAGACACTGAAGCTTTCTTT.

Of note for this clone: Other DNA sequences in this sample translate to the same CDR3. The chain employs TRBV9 and TRBJ2-3, with D maybe TRBD2 (7 bases). Germline CDR1 and CDR2: SGDLS and YYNGEE. The CDR3 totals 17 residues. Trimming took 0 bases from V and 2 from J, leaving 16 bases between them. CDR3 nucleotide sequence: TGTGCCAGCAGCGTAGGCCCCGCGGGGGCCTCCACAGATACGCAGTATTTT. This codes for CASSVGPAGASTDTQYF. The full variable domain, in which reference TRBV9 and TRBJ2-3 provide the parts outside the CDR3, is DSGVTQTPKHLITATGQRVTLRCSPRSGDLSVYWYQQSLDQGLQFLIQYYNGEERAKGNILERFSAQQFPDLHSELNLSSLELGDSALYFCASSVGPAGASTDTQYFGPGTRLTVL.

This sequence joins TRBV19 and TRBJ2-5; 10 bases agree with TRBD1. CDR3 length equals 17 residues. Germline V gene sequence: CDR1 LNHDA, CDR2 SQIVND (reference sequence). The V gene end was trimmed by 1 base and the J gene end by 4 bases; junction bases not matched to a gene: 9. Written as DNA, the CDR3 is TGTGCCAGTAGTATAGGCAGACAGGGGGCGCGATCAGAGACCCAGTACTTC. Translating gives CASSIGRQGARSETQYF.

The rearrangement joins TRBV9 to TRBJ1-2; maybe TRBD1 (6 bases). The CDR3 is 15 residues long. Germline values: CDR1 SGDLS, CDR2 YYNGEE. The V end was cut by 2 bases, the J end by 2 bases, with 13 bases between. The CDR3 protein is CASSVRTVLNYGYTF. In DNA form, the CDR3 reads TGTGCCAGCAGCGTCAGGACAGTCTTAAACTATGGCTACACCTTC.

This chain links TRBV27 with TRBJ1-1, with D perhaps TRBD1 (5 bases). Trimming pared 2 bases from V and 4 bases from J, leaving 8 bases between. Germline CDR1 and CDR2: MNHEY and SMNVEV (reference sequence). The CDR3 consists of 13 residues. CDR3 sequence reads: CASSLQRGTEAFF. In DNA form, the CDR3 reads TGTGCCAGCAGTTTACAAAGGGGCACTGAAGCTTTCTTT.

This chain uses TRBV9 with TRBJ2-7; weak D call: TRBD1 (6 bases). This CDR3 is built from 17 residues. Between the trimmed V and J ends, which lost 4 bases and 1 base, there was a span of 21 bases. Germline CDR1 SGDLS, CDR2 YYNGEE. CDR3 DNA sequence: TGTGCCAGCAGCAACTCCCTAGCAGGACAGAAGTCCTACGAGCAGTACTTC. Translation: CASSNSLAGQKSYEQYF.

V and J are TRBV18 and TRBJ2-2, with 7 positions matching TRBD1. From germline, CDR1 is KGHSH and CDR2 LQKENI. V lost 3 bases, J lost 5 bases, and 9 bases stayed unmatched. This CDR3 spans 16 amino acids. CDR3 coding DNA: TGTGCCAGCTCACCGACAGGGTATTCGGGGACCGGGGAGCTGTTTTTT. Amino acids: CASSPTGYSGTGELFF.